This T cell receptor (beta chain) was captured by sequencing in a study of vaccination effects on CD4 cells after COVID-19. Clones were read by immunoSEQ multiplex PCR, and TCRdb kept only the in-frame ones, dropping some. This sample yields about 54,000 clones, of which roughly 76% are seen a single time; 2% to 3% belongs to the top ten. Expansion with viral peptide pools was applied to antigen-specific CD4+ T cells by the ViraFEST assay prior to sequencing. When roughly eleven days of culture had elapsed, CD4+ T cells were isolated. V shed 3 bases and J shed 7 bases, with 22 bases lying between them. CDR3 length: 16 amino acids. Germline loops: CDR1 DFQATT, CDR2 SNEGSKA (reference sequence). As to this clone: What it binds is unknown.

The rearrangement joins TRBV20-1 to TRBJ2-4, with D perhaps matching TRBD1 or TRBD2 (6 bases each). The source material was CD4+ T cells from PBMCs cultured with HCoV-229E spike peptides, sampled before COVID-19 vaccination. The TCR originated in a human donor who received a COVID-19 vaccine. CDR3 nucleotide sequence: TGCAGTGCTAGTGGCGGGGCAGGGGCTTTTTTGAACATTCAGTACTTC. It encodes CSASGGAGAFLNIQYF.